Listed here is a single TCR beta chain. The target antigen is unknown. TCRdb fed the 5' RACE reads into MiXCR, producing one record per CDR3 protein. The sample holds some 840,000 distinct CDR3 sequences, 10% to 15% seen once. The germline V gene has CDR1 SGDLS and CDR2 YYNGEE. The V gene lost 4 bases and the J gene lost 4 bases, with 12 bases spanning the gap. The CDR3 is 14 amino acids. This specimen comes from a study of CD8 T cells in ankylosing spondylitis. Overall study results and limits: Clones linked to disease, bearing a CD8+ phenotype, were relatively rare in peripheral blood. Ankylosing spondylitis blood seemed to carry a telltale TCR beta motif made of roughly 8 highly homologous variants.

The chain uses TRBV9 and TRBJ1-5; D may be TRBD1 (6 bases). This TCR derives from a male donor with ankylosing spondylitis. Sequencing was performed on blood, either unsorted or a sorted T cell fraction (not recorded which). The CDR3 sequence is CASSIGTSNQPQHF. The CDR3 bases are TGTGCCAGCAGCATCGGGACATCTAATCAGCCCCAGCATTTT.